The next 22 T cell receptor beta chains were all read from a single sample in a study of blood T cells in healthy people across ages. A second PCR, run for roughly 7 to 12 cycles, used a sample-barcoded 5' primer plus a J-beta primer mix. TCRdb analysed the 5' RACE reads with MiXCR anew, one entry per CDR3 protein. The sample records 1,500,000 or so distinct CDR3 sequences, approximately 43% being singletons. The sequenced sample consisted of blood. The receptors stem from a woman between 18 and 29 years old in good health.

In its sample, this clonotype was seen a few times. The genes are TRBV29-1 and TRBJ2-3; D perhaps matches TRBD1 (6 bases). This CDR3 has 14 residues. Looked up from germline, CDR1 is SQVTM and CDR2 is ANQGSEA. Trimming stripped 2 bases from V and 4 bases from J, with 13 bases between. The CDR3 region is CSVELPRGPDTQYF. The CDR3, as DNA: TGCAGCGTTGAATTACCCAGGGGACCAGATACGCAGTATTTT.

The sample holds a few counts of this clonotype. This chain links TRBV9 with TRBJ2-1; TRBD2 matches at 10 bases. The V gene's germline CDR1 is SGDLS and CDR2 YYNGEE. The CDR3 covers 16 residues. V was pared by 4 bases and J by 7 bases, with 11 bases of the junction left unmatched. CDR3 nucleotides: TGTGCCAGCAGCTCTATCGCAGCGGGGGGGTATAATGAGCAGTTCTTC. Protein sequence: CASSSIAAGGYNEQFF.

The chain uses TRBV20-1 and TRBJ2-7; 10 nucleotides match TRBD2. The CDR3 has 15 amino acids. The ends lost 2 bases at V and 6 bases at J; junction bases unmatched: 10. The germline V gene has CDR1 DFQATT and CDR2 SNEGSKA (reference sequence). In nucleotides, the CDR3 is TGCAGTGCTAGACTCCAGAGCGGGAGGGCTCCCGAGCAGTACTTC. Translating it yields CSARLQSGRAPEQYF.

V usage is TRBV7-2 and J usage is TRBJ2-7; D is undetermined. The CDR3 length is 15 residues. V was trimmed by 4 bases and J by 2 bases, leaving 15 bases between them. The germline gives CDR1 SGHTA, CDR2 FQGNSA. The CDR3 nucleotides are TGTGCCAGCAGCTCGGACGGAATTGGGGCCTACGAGCAGTACTTC. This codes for CASSSDGIGAYEQYF.

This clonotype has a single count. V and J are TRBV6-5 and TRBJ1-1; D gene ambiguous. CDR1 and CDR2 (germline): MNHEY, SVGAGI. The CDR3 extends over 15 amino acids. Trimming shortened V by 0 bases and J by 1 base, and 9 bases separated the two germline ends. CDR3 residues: CASSYSRMGNTEAFF. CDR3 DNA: TGTGCCAGCAGTTACTCCCGAATGGGGAACACTGAAGCTTTCTTT.

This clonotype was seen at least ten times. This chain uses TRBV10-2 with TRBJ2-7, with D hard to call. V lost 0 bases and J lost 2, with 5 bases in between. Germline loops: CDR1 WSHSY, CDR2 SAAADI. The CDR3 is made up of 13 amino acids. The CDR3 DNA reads TGCGCCAGCAGTGAGTCGGATGCCTACGAGCAGTACTTC. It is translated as CASSESDAYEQYF.

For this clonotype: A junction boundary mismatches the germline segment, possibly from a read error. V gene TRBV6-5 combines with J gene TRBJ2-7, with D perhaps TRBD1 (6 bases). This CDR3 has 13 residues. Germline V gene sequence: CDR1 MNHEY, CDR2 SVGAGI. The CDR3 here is CACSSQGRREQYF. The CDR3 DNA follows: TGTGCCTGCAGTTCCCAGGGGCGTCGGGAGCAGTACTTC.

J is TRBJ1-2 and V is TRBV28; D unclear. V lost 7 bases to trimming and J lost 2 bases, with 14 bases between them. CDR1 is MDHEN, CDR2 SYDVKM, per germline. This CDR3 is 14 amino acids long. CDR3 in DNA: TGTGCCAGCACCCCTCAAAGGGTAAACTATGGCTACACCTTC. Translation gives CASTPQRVNYGYTF.

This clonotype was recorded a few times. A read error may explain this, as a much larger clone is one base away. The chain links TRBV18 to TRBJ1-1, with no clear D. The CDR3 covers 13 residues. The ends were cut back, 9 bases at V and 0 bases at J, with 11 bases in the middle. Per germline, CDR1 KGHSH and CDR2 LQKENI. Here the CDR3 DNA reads TGTGCCAGTTCCTGTAGCGTGAACACTGAAGCTTTCTTT. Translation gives CASSCSVNTEAFF.

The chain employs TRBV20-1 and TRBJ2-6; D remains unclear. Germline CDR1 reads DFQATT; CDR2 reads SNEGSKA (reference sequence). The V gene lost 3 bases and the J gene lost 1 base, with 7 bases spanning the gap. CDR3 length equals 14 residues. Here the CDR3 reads CSARIESGANVLTF. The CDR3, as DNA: TGCAGTGCTAGGATTGAATCTGGGGCCAACGTCCTGACTTTC.

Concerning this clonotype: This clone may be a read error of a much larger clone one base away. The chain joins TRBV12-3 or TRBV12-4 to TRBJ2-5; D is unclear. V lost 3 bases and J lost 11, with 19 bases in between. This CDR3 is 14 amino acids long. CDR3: CASSFRDLYNEQYF. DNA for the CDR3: TGTGCCAGCAGTTTCCGCGACCTTTACAATGAGCAGTACTTC.

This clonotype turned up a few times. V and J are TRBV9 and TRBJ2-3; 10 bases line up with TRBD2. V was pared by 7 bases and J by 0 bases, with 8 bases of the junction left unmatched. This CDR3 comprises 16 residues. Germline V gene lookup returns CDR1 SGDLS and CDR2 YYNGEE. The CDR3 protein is CASCLGLAASTDTQYF. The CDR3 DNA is TGTGCCAGCTGTCTAGGACTAGCGGCTAGCACAGATACGCAGTATTTT.

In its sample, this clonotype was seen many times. CDR3 amino acids: CASRPGGYEQYF. Here the CDR3 DNA reads TGTGCCAGCAGACCCGGGGGCTACGAGCAGTACTTC. V is TRBV28 and J is TRBJ2-7, with D possibly being TRBD2 (6 bases). The CDR3 runs to 12 residues. Trimming removed 6 bases from V and 3 bases from J, with 9 bases in between. The germline gives CDR1 MDHEN, CDR2 SYDVKM.

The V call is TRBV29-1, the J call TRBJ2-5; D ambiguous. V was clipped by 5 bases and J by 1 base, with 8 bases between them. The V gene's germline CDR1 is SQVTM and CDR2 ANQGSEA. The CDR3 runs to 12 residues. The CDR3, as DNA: TGCAGCGTTTCAGAACCCCAAGAGACCCAGTACTTC. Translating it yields CSVSEPQETQYF.

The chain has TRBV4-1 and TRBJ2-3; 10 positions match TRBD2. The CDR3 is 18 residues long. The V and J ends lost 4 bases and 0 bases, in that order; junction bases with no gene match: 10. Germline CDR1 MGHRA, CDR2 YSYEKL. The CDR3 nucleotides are TGCGCCAGCAGCCGCAACCTACCAGCGGGGGGGAGCACAGATACGCAGTATTTT. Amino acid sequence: CASSRNLPAGGSTDTQYF.

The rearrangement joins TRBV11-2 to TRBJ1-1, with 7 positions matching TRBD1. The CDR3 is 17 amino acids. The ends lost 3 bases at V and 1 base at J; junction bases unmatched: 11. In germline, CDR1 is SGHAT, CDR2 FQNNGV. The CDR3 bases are TGTGCCAGCAGCTTCAGACAGGGTAAGAGTTCGAACACTGAAGCTTTCTTT. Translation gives CASSFRQGKSSNTEAFF.

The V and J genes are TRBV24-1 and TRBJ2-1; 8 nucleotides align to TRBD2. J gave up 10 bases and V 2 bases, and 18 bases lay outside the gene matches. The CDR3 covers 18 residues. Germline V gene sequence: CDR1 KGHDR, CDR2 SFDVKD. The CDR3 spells CATSDWIAGPGPREEQFF. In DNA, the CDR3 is TGTGCCACCAGTGATTGGATAGCGGGACCCGGGCCAAGAGAAGAGCAGTTCTTC.

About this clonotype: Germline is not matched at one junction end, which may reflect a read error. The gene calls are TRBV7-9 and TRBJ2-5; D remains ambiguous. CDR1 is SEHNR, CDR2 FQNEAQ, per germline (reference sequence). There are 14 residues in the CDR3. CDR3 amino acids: CTSSVRNTQETQYF. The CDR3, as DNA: TGTACCAGCAGCGTCCGGAACACCCAAGAGACCCAGTACTTC.

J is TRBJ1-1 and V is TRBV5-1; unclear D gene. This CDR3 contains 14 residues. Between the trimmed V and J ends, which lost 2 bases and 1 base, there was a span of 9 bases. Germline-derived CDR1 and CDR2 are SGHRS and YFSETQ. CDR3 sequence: CASSFDTTNTEAFF. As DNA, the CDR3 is TGCGCCAGCAGCTTTGATACAACGAACACTGAAGCTTTCTTT.

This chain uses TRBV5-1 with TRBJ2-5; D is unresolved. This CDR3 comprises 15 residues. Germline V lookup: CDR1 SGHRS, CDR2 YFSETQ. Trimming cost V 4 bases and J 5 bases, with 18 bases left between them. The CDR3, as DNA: TGCGCCAGCAGCCCACATCCTGGTGTGATCGAGACCCAGTACTTC. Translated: CASSPHPGVIETQYF.

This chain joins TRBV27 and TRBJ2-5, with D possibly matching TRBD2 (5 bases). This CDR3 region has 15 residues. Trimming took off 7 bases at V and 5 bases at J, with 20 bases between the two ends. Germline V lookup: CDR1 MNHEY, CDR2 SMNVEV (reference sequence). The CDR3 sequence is CASTSRGLGFETQYF. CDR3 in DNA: TGTGCCAGCACCTCTCGAGGGTTGGGTTTTGAGACCCAGTACTTC.

CDR3 DNA sequence: TGTGCCAGCACCAGAGAAGGTGAAAAACTGTTTTTT. This translates into CASTREGEKLFF. The chain recombines TRBV2 with TRBJ1-4; D unresolved. The CDR3 has 12 amino acids. The germline V and J ends were trimmed by 7 bases and 7 bases, with 10 bases remaining between them. The germline V gene encodes CDR1 SNHLY and CDR2 FYNNEI.